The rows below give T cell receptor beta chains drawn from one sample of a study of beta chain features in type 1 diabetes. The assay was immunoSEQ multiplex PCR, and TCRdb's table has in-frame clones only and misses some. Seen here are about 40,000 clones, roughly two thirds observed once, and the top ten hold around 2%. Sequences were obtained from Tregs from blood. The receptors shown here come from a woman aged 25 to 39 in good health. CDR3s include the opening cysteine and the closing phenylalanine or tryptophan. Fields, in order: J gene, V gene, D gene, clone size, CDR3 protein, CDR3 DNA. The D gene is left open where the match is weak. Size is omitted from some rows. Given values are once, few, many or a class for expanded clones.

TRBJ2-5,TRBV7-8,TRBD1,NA,CASSMGQNQETQYF,TGTGCCAGCAGCATGGGACAGAACCAAGAGACCCAGTACTTC
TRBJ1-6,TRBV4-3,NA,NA,CASSQGASSYNSPLHF,TGCGCCAGCAGCCAAGGGGCAAGCTCCTATAATTCACCCCTCCACTTT
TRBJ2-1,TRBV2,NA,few,CASSEWSSALGEQFF,TGTGCCAGCAGTGAATGGTCTAGCGCACTAGGTGAGCAGTTCTTC
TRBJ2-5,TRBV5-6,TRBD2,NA,CASSTVAGPKETQYF,TGTGCCAGCAGCACGGTAGCGGGGCCTAAAGAGACCCAGTACTTC
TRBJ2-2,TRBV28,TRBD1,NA,CASSWDRANTGELFF,TGTGCCAGCAGTTGGGACAGGGCGAACACCGGGGAGCTGTTTTTT
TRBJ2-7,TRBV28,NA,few,CASSFVAGRVEFYEQYF,TGTGCCAGCAGTTTTGTCGCAGGGCGCGTAGAGTTCTACGAGCAGTACTTC
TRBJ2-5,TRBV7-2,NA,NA,CASSRGSGWATQYF,TGTGCCAGCAGCCGCGGCAGCGGTTGGGCGACCCAGTACTTC
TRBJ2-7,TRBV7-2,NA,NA,CASSSQYEQYF,TGTGCCAGCAGCTCACAATACGAGCAGTACTTC
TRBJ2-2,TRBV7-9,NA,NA,CASSQVRRNTGELFF,TGTGCCAGCAGCCAGGTCCGCCGAAACACCGGGGAGCTGTTTTTT
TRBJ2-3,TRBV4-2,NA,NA,CASSQDQGRGPDTQYF,TGTGCCAGCAGCCAAGATCAAGGCAGGGGACCAGATACGCAGTATTTT
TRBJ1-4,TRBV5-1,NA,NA,CASSLNPGQGYEKLFF,TGCGCCAGCAGCCTCAATCCGGGACAAGGGTATGAAAAACTGTTTTTT
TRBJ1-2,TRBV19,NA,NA,CATTQANYGYTF,TGTGCCACCACACAGGCGAACTATGGCTACACCTTC
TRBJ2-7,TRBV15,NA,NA,CATSRVAGEQYF,TGTGCCACCAGCAGAGTTGCAGGCGAGCAGTACTTC
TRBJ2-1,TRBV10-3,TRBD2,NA,CAIREGSNNEQFF,TGTGCCATTCGGGAGGGTAGTAACAATGAGCAGTTCTTC
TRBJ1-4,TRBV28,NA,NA,CASTSNEKLFF,TGTGCCAGCACGTCTAATGAAAAACTGTTTTTT
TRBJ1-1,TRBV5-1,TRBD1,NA,CASSMTGLGTEAFF,TGCGCCAGCAGCATGACAGGGTTGGGCACTGAAGCTTTCTTT
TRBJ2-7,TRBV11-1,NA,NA,CASRSPSYEQYF,TGTGCCAGCAGATCCCCTAGCTACGAGCAGTACTTC
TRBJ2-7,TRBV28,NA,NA,CATWTWDNSYEQYF,TGTGCCACCTGGACCTGGGACAACTCCTACGAGCAGTACTTC
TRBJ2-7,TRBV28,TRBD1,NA,CASSPPLGQGNYEQYF,TGTGCCAGCAGTCCACCCCTGGGACAGGGAAACTACGAGCAGTACTTC
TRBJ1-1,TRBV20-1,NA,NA,CSASRVSEAFF,TGCAGTGCTAGCAGGGTATCTGAAGCTTTCTTT
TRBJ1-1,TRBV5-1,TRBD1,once,CASEVQGGSTEAFF,TGCGCCAGCGAAGTACAGGGGGGCAGCACTGAAGCTTTCTTT
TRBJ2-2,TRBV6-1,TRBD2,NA,CASTSGRSMAGELFF,TGTGCCAGCACCAGCGGGAGAAGTATGGCCGGGGAGCTGTTTTTT
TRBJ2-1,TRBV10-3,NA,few,CATGGGSYNEQFF,TGTGCCACCGGAGGAGGGTCCTACAATGAGCAGTTCTTC
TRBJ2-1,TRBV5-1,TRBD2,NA,CASSFILGRGNEQFF,TGCGCCAGCAGCTTTATACTAGGGAGGGGCAATGAGCAGTTCTTC
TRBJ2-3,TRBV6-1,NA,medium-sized,CASRTTRKGTDTQYF,TGTGCCAGCAGGACCACTAGGAAAGGCACAGATACGCAGTATTTT
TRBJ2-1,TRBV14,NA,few,CASSQAGDEQFF,TGTGCCAGCAGCCAAGCAGGGGATGAGCAGTTCTTC
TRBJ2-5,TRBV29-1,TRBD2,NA,CSVGLAGGYQETQYF,TGCAGCGTTGGACTAGCGGGAGGGTACCAAGAGACCCAGTACTTC
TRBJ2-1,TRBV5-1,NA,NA,CASSLRLVQGIEHEQFF,TGCGCCAGCAGCTTGCGACTAGTTCAAGGCATAGAACACGAGCAGTTCTTC
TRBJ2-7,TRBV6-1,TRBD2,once,CASSASSASGGLAYEQYF,TGTGCCAGCAGTGCTTCATCCGCTAGCGGGGGGCTGGCCTACGAGCAGTACTTC
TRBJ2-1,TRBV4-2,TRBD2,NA,CASSQESGSVYNEQFF,TGTGCCAGCAGCCAAGAGAGCGGGAGCGTTTACAATGAGCAGTTCTTC
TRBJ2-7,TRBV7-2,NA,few,CASSSAGETSEQYF,TGTGCCAGCAGCTCGGCCGGGGAGACCTCCGAGCAGTACTTC
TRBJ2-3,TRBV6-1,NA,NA,CASSFAGTHQDTQYF,TGTGCCAGCTCCTTCGCCGGGACACATCAGGATACGCAGTATTTT
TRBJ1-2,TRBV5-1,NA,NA,CASSSLRANYGYTF,TGCGCCAGCAGCTCACTCAGGGCTAACTATGGCTACACCTTC
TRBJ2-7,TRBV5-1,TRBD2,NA,CASSLRRLAGVDEQYF,TGCGCCAGCAGCTTGAGGAGACTAGCGGGAGTTGACGAGCAGTACTTC
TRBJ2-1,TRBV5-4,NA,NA,CASSGKNRGGSYNEQFF,TGTGCCAGCAGCGGGAAAAACAGGGGGGGCTCCTACAATGAGCAGTTCTTC
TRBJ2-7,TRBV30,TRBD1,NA,CACLDRGQTTQYF,TGTGCCTGTCTAGACAGGGGGCAAACTACGCAGTACTTC
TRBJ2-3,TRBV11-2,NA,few,CASSQVPMDTQYF,TGTGCCAGCAGCCAAGTCCCTATGGATACGCAGTATTTT
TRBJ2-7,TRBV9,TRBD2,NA,CASSVGLAGSYEQYF,TGTGCCAGCAGCGTAGGACTAGCGGGGTCCTACGAGCAGTACTTC
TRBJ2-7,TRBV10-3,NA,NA,CAISEREGNEQYF,TGTGCCATCAGTGAACGGGAAGGTAACGAGCAGTACTTC
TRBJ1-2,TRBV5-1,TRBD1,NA,CASSSSLRDSYGYTF,TGCGCCAGCAGCTCATCCCTCCGGGACAGTTATGGCTACACCTTC
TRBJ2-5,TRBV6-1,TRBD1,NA,CASTGQGTEGETQYF,TGTGCCAGCACCGGACAGGGCACGGAGGGGGAGACCCAGTACTTC
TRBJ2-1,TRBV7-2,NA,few,CASTLSRSSYNEQFF,TGTGCCAGCACCCTCAGTCGGAGCTCCTACAATGAGCAGTTCTTC
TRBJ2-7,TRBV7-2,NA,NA,CASSRSYEQYF,TGTGCCAGCAGTCGGAGCTACGAGCAGTACTTC
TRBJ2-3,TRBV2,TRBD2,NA,CASNRGRASGSSQYF,TGTGCCAGCAATCGTGGAAGGGCTAGCGGGAGTTCGCAGTATTTT
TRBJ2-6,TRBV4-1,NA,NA,CASSLQGRGANVLTF,TGCGCCAGCAGCCTCCAGGGGCGAGGGGCCAACGTCCTGACTTTC
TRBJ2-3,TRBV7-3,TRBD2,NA,CATSSGSTDTQYF,TGTGCCACCAGTAGCGGGAGCACAGATACGCAGTATTTT
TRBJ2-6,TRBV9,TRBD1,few,CASSVAGDRGQSGANVLTF,TGTGCCAGCAGCGTAGCGGGGGACAGGGGGCAGTCTGGGGCCAACGTCCTGACTTTC
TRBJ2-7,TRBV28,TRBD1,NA,CATKPGTGFYEQYF,TGTGCCACCAAACCCGGGACAGGGTTCTACGAGCAGTACTTC
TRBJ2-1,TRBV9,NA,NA,CASSEPTPNEQFF,TGTGCCAGCAGCGAGCCCACTCCCAATGAGCAGTTCTTC
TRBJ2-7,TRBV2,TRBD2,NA,CASSDATSGRQYF,TGTGCCAGCAGCGATGCGACTAGCGGCCGGCAGTACTTC
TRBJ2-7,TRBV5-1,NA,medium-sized,CASSGRLDQSEQYF,TGCGCCAGCAGCGGACGACTAGACCAAAGTGAGCAGTACTTC
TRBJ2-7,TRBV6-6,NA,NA,CASSYSGGREQYF,TGTGCCAGCAGTTACTCAGGGGGTCGCGAGCAGTACTTC
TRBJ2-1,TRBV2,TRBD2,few,CASRPGLAAYNEQFF,TGTGCCAGCAGACCCGGACTAGCGGCCTACAATGAGCAGTTCTTC
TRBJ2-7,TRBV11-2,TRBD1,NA,CASSFSGGKRYEQYF,TGTGCCAGCAGCTTTTCAGGGGGCAAGAGGTACGAGCAGTACTTC